This T cell receptor beta chain derives from a study of blood T cell repertoires in COVID-19. The CDR3 covers 12 residues. V shed 3 bases and J shed 7 bases, with 9 bases lying between them. Cohort allocation depended upon clinical history that participants reported. Authors' analysis steps: Cell counts per sample came from amplifying reference gene primers. Here immunoSEQ multiplex PCR was the method, and the copy in TCRdb shows in-frame clones only, minus some. That table furnishes V, J and clone size, whereas the DNA furnished D and trimming. The sample gives a few hundred thousand clones, roughly 90% of which show up once; 1.4% to 1.5% is in the top ten.

What was sequenced was PBMCs or T cells enriched from blood (not recorded which). This sequence was found in a woman younger than 30 who had been exposed to COVID-19. The V and J genes are TRBV12-3 or TRBV12-4 and TRBJ1-1, with D perhaps matching TRBD1 (5 bases). The CDR3 loop is CASSLGGLEAFF. The CDR3 nucleotides read TGTGCCAGCAGTTTGGGGGGTCTTGAAGCTTTCTTT.